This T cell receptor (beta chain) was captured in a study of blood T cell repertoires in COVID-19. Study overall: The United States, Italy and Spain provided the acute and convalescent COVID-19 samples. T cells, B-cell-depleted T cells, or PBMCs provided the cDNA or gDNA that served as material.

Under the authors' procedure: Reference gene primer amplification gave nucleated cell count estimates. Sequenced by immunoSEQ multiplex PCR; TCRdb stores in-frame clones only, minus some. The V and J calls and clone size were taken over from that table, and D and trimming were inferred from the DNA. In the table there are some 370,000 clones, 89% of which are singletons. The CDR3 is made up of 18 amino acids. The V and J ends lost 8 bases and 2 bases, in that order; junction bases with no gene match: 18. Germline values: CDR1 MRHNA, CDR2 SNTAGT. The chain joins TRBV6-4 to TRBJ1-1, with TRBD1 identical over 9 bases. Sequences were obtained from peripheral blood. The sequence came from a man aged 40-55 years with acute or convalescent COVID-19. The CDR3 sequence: CASGRQGVFSGANTEAFF. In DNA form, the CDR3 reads TGTGCCAGCGGTCGACAGGGGGTTTTTTCTGGGGCAAACACTGAAGCTTTCTTT.